This TCR beta chain was sequenced in a study of cytotoxic CD8 clonotypes in ibrutinib-treated CLL. About the research overall: On average, each sample had roughly 260,000 productive templates and 94,082 productive rearrangements. Overall study findings and caveats: Relative to age-matched healthy donors, clonality at baseline was higher, and it tracked circulating CD8+ T-cell counts. Once treatment began, public clonotypes, which were uncommon, contracted or stayed stable.

With cryopreserved PBMCs as the source, roughly 2 micrograms of genomic DNA went to TCR beta libraries. Germline V CDR1 and CDR2: LGHNA, YSLEER. This CDR3 has 15 amino acids. The V end was cut by 0 bases, the J end by 3 bases, with 9 bases between. In the case of this clone: As yet, its antigen is unknown.

Profiling relied on immunoSEQ multiplex PCR, and the TCRdb table lists in-frame clones only, not all of them. The sample consists of approximately 300,000 clones, roughly 80% of them appearing once. The sample was PBMCs, taken before ibrutinib treatment. This receptor was obtained from a human donor with chronic lymphocytic leukemia. The chain recombines TRBV4-3 with TRBJ1-3; D unclear. The CDR3 coding sequence is TGCGCCAGCAGCCAAGATATGACCTTTGGAAACACCATATATTTT. It translates to CASSQDMTFGNTIYF.